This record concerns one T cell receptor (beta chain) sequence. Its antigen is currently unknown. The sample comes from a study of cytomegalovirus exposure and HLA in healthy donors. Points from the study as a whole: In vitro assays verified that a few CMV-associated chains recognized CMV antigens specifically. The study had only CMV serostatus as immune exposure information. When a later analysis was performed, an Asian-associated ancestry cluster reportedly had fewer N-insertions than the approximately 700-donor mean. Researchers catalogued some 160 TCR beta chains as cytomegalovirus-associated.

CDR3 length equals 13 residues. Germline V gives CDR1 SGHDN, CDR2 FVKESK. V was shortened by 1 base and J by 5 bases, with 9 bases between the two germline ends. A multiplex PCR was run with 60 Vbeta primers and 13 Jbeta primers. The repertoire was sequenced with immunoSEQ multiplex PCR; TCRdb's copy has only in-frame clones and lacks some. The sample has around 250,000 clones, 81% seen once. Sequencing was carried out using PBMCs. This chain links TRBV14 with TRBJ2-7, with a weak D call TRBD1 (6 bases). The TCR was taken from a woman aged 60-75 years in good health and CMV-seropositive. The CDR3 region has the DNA TGTGCCAGCAGCCAAGGAAACAGGGACGAGCAGTACTTC. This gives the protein CASSQGNRDEQYF.